This record covers a single TCR beta chain. The data stem from a study of blood T cell repertoires in COVID-19. The wider study: Donors in the United States, Italy and Spain gave samples during acute or convalescent COVID-19.

CDR1 and CDR2 from the germline V gene are SGHRS and YFSETQ. V was clipped by 4 bases and J by 2 bases, with 11 bases between them. This CDR3 is built from 14 residues. The authors' processing: The assay estimated nucleated cells by amplifying reference gene primers. This table comes from immunoSEQ multiplex PCR, and its TCRdb copy is limited to in-frame clones, with some not included. From that table come the V and J calls and clone size; the DNA was used to work out D and trimming. The table records more than 85,000 clones, 80% to 95% of them present only once. The clonotype comes from a man between 60 and 75 years old with acute or convalescent COVID-19. Sequencing was performed on peripheral blood. This chain connects TRBV5-1 to TRBJ2-3, with a possible D match to TRBD2 (6 bases). CDR3 coding DNA: TGCGCCAGCAGCCATGGGACTCCCACAGATACGCAGTATTTT. Protein: CASSHGTPTDTQYF.